Below, 22 T cell receptor beta chains from the same sample are listed, as sequenced in a study of blood T cell repertoires in COVID-19. Libraries were prepared by immunoSEQ multiplex PCR; TCRdb keeps only in-frame clonotypes and omits some of them. Here the sample spans 95,000 to 110,000 clones, roughly 83% being singletons. The sample comprised peripheral blood. The receptors derive from a human donor in a cohort sampled during active COVID-19.

The rearrangement links TRBV15 to TRBJ2-5; the D is unclear. Germline CDR1 reads LNHNV; CDR2 reads YYDKDF (reference sequence). Trimming shortened V by 0 bases and J by 5 bases, and 13 bases separated the two germline ends. This CDR3 has 15 amino acids. The chain's CDR3 is CATSRDPPSEETQYF. The CDR3 DNA reads as TGTGCCACCAGCAGAGATCCCCCCAGCGAGGAGACCCAGTACTTC.

V gene TRBV10-3 combines with J gene TRBJ2-3; no clear D gene. The V end lost 0 bases, the J end lost 0 bases, and 7 bases lay between the germline ends. CDR1 is ENHRY and CDR2 is SYGVKD in the germline V gene. This CDR3 region has 15 residues. The CDR3 coding sequence is TGTGCCATCAGTGAGTCCCTTCCGAGCACAGATACGCAGTATTTT. Its protein is CAISESLPSTDTQYF.

The V call is TRBV19, the J call TRBJ1-6; D not certain. V was cut by 3 bases and J by 10 bases, with 16 bases left in between. The CDR3 contains 15 residues. CDR1 LNHDA and CDR2 SQIVND come from the germline V gene (reference sequence). The CDR3 nucleotides read TGTGCCAGTAGTATTGGAGGAGGGTCGGGATCACCCCTCCACTTT. Protein: CASSIGGGSGSPLHF.

This clone was detected only once. The chain links TRBV7-3 to TRBJ2-2; no clear D gene. Germline-derived CDR1 and CDR2 are SGHTA and FQGTGA. V was shortened by 2 bases and J by 2 bases, with 6 bases between the two germline ends. This CDR3 comprises 14 residues. This CDR3 reads CASSLGDNTGELFF. In DNA, the CDR3 is TGTGCCAGCAGCTTAGGAGATAACACCGGGGAGCTGTTTTTT.

The V gene is TRBV7-6, the J gene TRBJ2-3, with a weak D call TRBD1 (5 bases). The V and J ends lost 2 bases and 0 bases respectively, with 9 bases between them. This CDR3 is 15 amino acids long. CDR1 SGHVS and CDR2 FNYEAQ come from the germline V gene. The CDR3 is CASSLSRASTDTQYF. The DNA of the CDR3 is TGTGCCAGCAGCTTATCCAGGGCTAGCACAGATACGCAGTATTTT.

The gene calls are TRBV25-1 and TRBJ1-5; 7 bases line up with TRBD1. V dropped 3 bases and J dropped 7; count of bases not matched to a gene: 3. Germline V CDR1 and CDR2: MGHDK, SYGVNS. The CDR3 is 13 residues long. CDR3 nucleotides: TGTGCCAGCAGTGACTCGGGACAGCAGCCCCAGCATTTT. As protein: CASSDSGQQPQHF.

The chain is built from TRBV7-2 and TRBJ2-3; TRBD2 is a possible D gene (6 bases). Germline lookup yields CDR1 SGHTA and CDR2 FQGNSA. Deletions cut 5 bases from V and 6 bases from J, with 18 bases between. The CDR3 contains 15 residues. The CDR3 is CASSQRYLRGDTQYF. For the CDR3, the DNA is TGTGCCAGCAGCCAGCGGTACCTTCGGGGGGATACGCAGTATTTT.

CDR3 bases: TGTGCCAGTAGTATAGGACCCGGGAGAGAGCAGTACTTC. Protein sequence: CASSIGPGREQYF. The chain joins TRBV19 to TRBJ2-7; D is possibly TRBD2 (6 bases). The CDR3 sequence is 13 residues long. Trimming shortened V by 1 base and J by 7 bases, and 11 bases separated the two germline ends. CDR1 LNHDA and CDR2 SQIVND come from the germline V gene (reference sequence).

The chain uses TRBV5-1 and TRBJ2-2; TRBD1 matches 7 bases. V gave up 4 bases and J gave up 6 bases; unmatched junction bases: 9. The CDR3 consists of 15 residues. Germline CDR1 reads SGHRS; CDR2 reads YFSETQ. CDR3 coding DNA: TGCGCCAGCAGCCGAGGGGGACAGTACTCCGGGGAGCTGTTTTTT. Protein: CASSRGGQYSGELFF.

This chain connects TRBV7-7 to TRBJ2-5; 7 nucleotides line up with TRBD2. This CDR3 region has 19 residues. Germline V gene sequence: CDR1 SSHAT, CDR2 FNYEAQ (reference sequence). The J segment lost 4 bases and the V segment lost 5 bases, leaving 22 bases of the junction unmatched. In DNA, the CDR3 is TGTGCCAGCAGCCCGCAAGAGGGAGGGCCCCAAATGGAAGTAGAGACCCAGTACTTC. Translating gives CASSPQEGGPQMEVETQYF.

V gene TRBV5-1 combines with J gene TRBJ2-1; TRBD2 aligns across 9 bases. This CDR3 contains 15 residues. The V segment lost 4 bases and the J segment 9 bases; nucleotides outside the gene matches: 11. Germline CDR1 reads SGHRS; CDR2 reads YFSETQ. The CDR3 region is CASSIRLAEGGEQFF. The CDR3 DNA follows: TGCGCCAGCAGCATCAGACTAGCGGAGGGTGGTGAGCAGTTCTTC.

The V call is TRBV7-2, the J call TRBJ1-1; 8 nucleotides agree with TRBD1. With V trimmed by 5 bases and J by 11 bases, 10 bases remained unmatched. The CDR3 is 13 amino acids. Per germline, CDR1 SGHTA and CDR2 FQGNSA. DNA for the CDR3: TGTGCCAGCAGCGATCACAGGGGGTTGGAGGCTTTCTTT. It encodes CASSDHRGLEAFF. The whole variable domain, filled in from reference TRBV7-2 and TRBJ1-1, reads GAGVSQSPSNKVTEKGKDVELRCDPISGHTALYWYRQSLGQGLEFLIYFQGNSAPDKSGLPSDRFSAERTGGSVSTLTIQRTQQEDSAVYLCASSDHRGLEAFFGQGTRLTVV.

This chain links TRBV25-1 with TRBJ1-4; perhaps TRBD1 as D (6 bases). This CDR3 contains 16 residues. V was shortened by 5 bases and J by 7 bases, with 20 bases between the two germline ends. Germline V gene lookup returns CDR1 MGHDK and CDR2 SYGVNS. CDR3 sequence reads: CASSSPAGRGAEKLFF. CDR3 nucleotide sequence: TGTGCCAGCAGTTCTCCCGCGGGCAGGGGTGCTGAAAAACTGTTTTTT. Full variable domain (remainder filled in from reference TRBV25-1 and TRBJ1-4): EADIYQTPRYLVIGTGKKITLECSQTMGHDKMYWYQQDPGMELHLIHYSYGVNSTEKGDLSSESTVSRIRTEHFPLTLESARPSHTSQYLCASSSPAGRGAEKLFFGSGTQLSVL.

V is TRBV14 and J is TRBJ2-3; TRBD1 matches at 10 bases. V was pared by 1 base and J by 2 bases, with 6 bases of the junction left unmatched. Germline V gene lookup returns CDR1 SGHDN and CDR2 FVKESK. The CDR3 sequence is 17 residues long. The CDR3 sequence: CASSQVWTGGDTDTQYF. The CDR3 DNA is TGTGCCAGCAGCCAAGTTTGGACAGGGGGGGACACAGATACGCAGTATTTT. Supplemented by reference TRBV14 and TRBJ2-3, the full variable domain reads EAGVTQFPSHSVIEKGQTVTLRCDPISGHDNLYWYRRVMGKEIKFLLHFVKESKQDESGMPNNRFLAERTGGTYSTLKVQPAELEDSGVYFCASSQVWTGGDTDTQYFGPGTRLTVL.

The V call is TRBV7-2, the J call TRBJ1-6; D gene uncertain. Trimming left V 2 bases short and J 5 bases short, with 7 bases between. The germline CDR1 and CDR2 sequences are SGHTA and FQGNSA. CDR3 size: 14 residues. Here the CDR3 reads CASSLRVNNSPLHF. Here the CDR3 DNA reads TGTGCCAGCAGCTTACGGGTGAATAATTCACCCCTCCACTTT.

This chain connects TRBV5-1 to TRBJ2-1; a weak D match, TRBD2 (7 bases). Trimming took 4 bases from V and 7 from J, leaving 21 bases between them. Germline V gene sequence: CDR1 SGHRS, CDR2 YFSETQ. The CDR3 is 16 residues long. For the CDR3, the DNA is TGCGCCAGCAGCAAGCCTCGGGGGGCGTTAGGAAATGAGCAGTTCTTC. It yields the protein CASSKPRGALGNEQFF. The complete variable domain, with remaining parts taken from reference TRBV5-1 and TRBJ2-1, reads KAGVTQTPRYLIKTRGQQVTLSCSPISGHRSVSWYQQTPGQGLQFLFEYFSETQRNKGNFPGRFSGRQFSNSRSEMNVSTLELGDSALYLCASSKPRGALGNEQFFGPGTRLTVL.

This clone occurred a few times. This chain links TRBV19 with TRBJ1-5; D is possibly TRBD1 (5 bases). The CDR3 consists of 14 residues. Deletions cut 7 bases from V and 0 bases from J, with 10 bases between. The germline CDR1 and CDR2 sequences are LNHDA and SQIVND (reference sequence). As DNA, the CDR3 is TGTGCCAGTACCCGGGGGGATAGCAATCAGCCCCAGCATTTT. This translates into CASTRGDSNQPQHF.

The CDR3 DNA follows: TGTGCCAGCAGTTTATTAGGACAGGGGGGAGAGACCCAGTACTTC. Its translation is CASSLLGQGGETQYF. The rearrangement joins TRBV28 to TRBJ2-5; 10 nucleotides agree with TRBD1. Trimming removed 1 base from V and 4 bases from J; junction bases left unmatched: 3. The germline CDR1 and CDR2 sequences are MDHEN and SYDVKM. The CDR3 runs 15 residues.

The chain joins TRBV18 to TRBJ1-2, with 7 bases aligning to TRBD1. The CDR3 has 16 residues. The junction had 12 bases not matched to a gene; V was cut back by 6 bases and J by 2 bases. The germline V gene has CDR1 KGHSH and CDR2 LQKENI. The CDR3: CASSQNKGQINYGYTF. In nucleotides, the CDR3 is TGTGCCAGCTCCCAAAACAAGGGACAGATCAACTATGGCTACACCTTC. Combining the CDR3 with reference TRBV18 and TRBJ1-2 gives the whole variable domain NAGVMQNPRHLVRRRGQEARLRCSPMKGHSHVYWYRQLPEEGLKFMVYLQKENIIDESGMPKERFSAEFPKEGPSILRIQQVVRGDSAAYFCASSQNKGQINYGYTFGSGTRLTVV.

CDR3 DNA: TGTGCCAGCAGGAACAGAGCGGGAGTATTTTACAATGAGCAGTTCTTC. This codes for CASRNRAGVFYNEQFF. The chain recombines TRBV7-8 with TRBJ2-1, with 8 bases aligning to TRBD2. Losses at the gene ends were 6 bases for V and 4 bases for J; bases not matched to a gene: 11. CDR1 and CDR2 from the germline V gene are SGHVS and FQNEAQ. CDR3 length equals 16 residues.

CDR3 sequence: CASSLRGGDFDEKLFF. The CDR3 DNA reads as TGTGCCAGCAGCTTGAGAGGAGGGGACTTTGATGAAAAACTGTTTTTT. The chain has TRBV5-6 and TRBJ1-4, with D maybe TRBD1 (5 bases). The CDR3 length is 16 residues. V was cut by 1 base and J by 6 bases, with 16 bases left in between. Germline assignment: CDR1 SGHDT and CDR2 YYEEEE.

The chain links TRBV3-1 (or the pseudogene TRBV3-2) to TRBJ2-1; 9 bases map to TRBD1. V lost 7 bases, J lost 3 bases, and 10 bases stayed unmatched. The V gene's germline CDR1 is LGHDT and CDR2 YNNKEL (reference sequence). The CDR3 contains 16 residues. CDR3 region: CASNRSPGQGYNEQFF. The CDR3, as DNA: TGTGCCAGCAACAGATCACCGGGACAGGGCTACAATGAGCAGTTCTTC.